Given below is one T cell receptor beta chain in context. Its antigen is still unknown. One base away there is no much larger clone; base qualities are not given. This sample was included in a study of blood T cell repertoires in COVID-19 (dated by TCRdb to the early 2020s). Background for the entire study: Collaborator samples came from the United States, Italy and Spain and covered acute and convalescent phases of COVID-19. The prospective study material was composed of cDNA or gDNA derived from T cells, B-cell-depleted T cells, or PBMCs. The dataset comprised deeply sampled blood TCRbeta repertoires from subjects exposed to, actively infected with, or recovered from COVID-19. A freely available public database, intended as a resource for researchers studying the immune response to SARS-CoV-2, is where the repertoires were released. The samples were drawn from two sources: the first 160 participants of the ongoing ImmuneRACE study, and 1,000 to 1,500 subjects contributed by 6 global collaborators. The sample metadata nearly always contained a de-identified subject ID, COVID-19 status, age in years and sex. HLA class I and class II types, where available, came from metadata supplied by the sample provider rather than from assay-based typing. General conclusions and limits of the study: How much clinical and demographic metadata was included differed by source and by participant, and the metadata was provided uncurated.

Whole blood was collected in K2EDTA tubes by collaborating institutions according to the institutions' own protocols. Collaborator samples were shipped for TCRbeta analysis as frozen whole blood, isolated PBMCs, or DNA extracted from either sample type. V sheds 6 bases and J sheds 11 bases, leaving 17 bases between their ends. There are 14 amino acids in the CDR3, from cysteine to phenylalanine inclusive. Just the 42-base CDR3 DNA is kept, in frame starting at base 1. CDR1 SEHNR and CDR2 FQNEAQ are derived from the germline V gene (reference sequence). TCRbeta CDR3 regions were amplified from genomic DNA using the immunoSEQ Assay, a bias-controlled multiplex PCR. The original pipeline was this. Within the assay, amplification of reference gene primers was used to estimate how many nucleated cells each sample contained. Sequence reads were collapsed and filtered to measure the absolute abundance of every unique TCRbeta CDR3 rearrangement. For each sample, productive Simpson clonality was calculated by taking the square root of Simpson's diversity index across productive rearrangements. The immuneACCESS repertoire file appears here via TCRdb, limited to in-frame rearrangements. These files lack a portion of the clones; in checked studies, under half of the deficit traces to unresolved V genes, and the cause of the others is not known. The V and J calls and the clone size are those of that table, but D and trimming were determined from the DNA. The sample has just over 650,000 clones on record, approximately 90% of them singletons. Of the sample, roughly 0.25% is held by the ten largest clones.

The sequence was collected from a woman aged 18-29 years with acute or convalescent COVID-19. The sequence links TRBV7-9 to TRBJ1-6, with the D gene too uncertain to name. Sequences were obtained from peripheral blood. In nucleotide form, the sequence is TGTGCCAGCAGTCCCGACACGGCTTCGGCACCCCTCCACTTT. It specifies CASSPDTASAPLHF.